The 18 T cell receptor beta chains below all came from one sample that was sequenced in a study of blood T cell repertoires in COVID-19. Sequenced by immunoSEQ multiplex PCR; TCRdb stores in-frame clones only, minus some. The table has 250,000 to 350,000 clones, roughly nine tenths seen once. Specimen: PBMCs or T cells enriched from blood (not recorded which). The receptors originated from a man aged 55 to 70 who had recovered from COVID-19.

The chain recombines TRBV7-2 with TRBJ1-6; no definite D call. The V end lost 1 base, the J end lost 0 bases, and 7 bases lay between the germline ends. Germline V gene sequence: CDR1 SGHTA, CDR2 FQGNSA. This CDR3 has 16 residues. CDR3 region: CASSLGHRSYNSPLHF. In nucleotides, the CDR3 is TGTGCCAGCAGCTTAGGACACCGCTCCTATAATTCACCCCTCCACTTT.

The genes are TRBV19 and TRBJ2-3, with D possibly matching TRBD2 (6 bases). The CDR3 spans 15 residues. V dropped 3 bases and J dropped 1 base, with 11 bases sitting between them. Germline lookup yields CDR1 LNHDA and CDR2 SQIVND (reference sequence). CDR3 bases: TGTGCCAGTAGTATTGGAGGGGCGCGCACAGATACGCAGTATTTT. It codes for CASSIGGARTDTQYF.

The gene calls are TRBV5-1 and TRBJ2-1, with 14 bases identical to TRBD2. CDR1 and CDR2 from the germline V gene are SGHRS and YFSETQ. The CDR3 is 18 amino acids. V shed 4 bases and J 5 bases; nucleotides not matched to a gene: 11. As DNA, the CDR3 is TGCGCCAGCAGCGACGGGACTAGCGGGAGAGACATCCACAATGAGCAGTTCTTC. Translated, it gives CASSDGTSGRDIHNEQFF.

The chain recombines TRBV10-3 with TRBJ2-7; D possibly corresponds to TRBD1 (6 bases). V lost 2 bases and J lost 0, with 11 bases in between. CDR1 is ENHRY, CDR2 SYGVKD, per germline. This CDR3 is 15 amino acids long. The CDR3 spells CAISEGGRSSYEQYF. The CDR3 DNA is TGTGCCATCAGTGAGGGGGGCAGGAGCTCCTACGAGCAGTACTTC.

The chain uses TRBV19 and TRBJ1-2; 10 bases agree with TRBD1. CDR3 length: 14 amino acids. The germline CDR1 and CDR2 sequences are LNHDA and SQIVND (reference sequence). The J segment lost 4 bases and the V segment lost 7 bases, leaving 6 bases of the junction unmatched. The CDR3 here is CASTSGDRGYGYTF. CDR3 DNA sequence: TGTGCCAGTACATCCGGGGACAGGGGCTATGGCTACACCTTC.

The chain joins TRBV7-6 to TRBJ2-7, with 9 bases that match TRBD1. With 0 bases clipped from V and 6 bases from J, the junction kept 6 bases outside the gene matches. Germline CDR1 reads SGHVS; CDR2 reads FNYEAQ. The CDR3 has 15 residues. CDR3 DNA sequence: TGTGCCAGCAGCTTAGCTCCGACAGGGGGAGGCGAGCAGTACTTC. Translated: CASSLAPTGGGEQYF.

The chain has TRBV5-5 and TRBJ1-3; D perhaps matches TRBD1 (6 bases). CDR1 is SGHKS and CDR2 is YYEKEE in the germline V gene (reference sequence). This CDR3 region has 16 residues. V lost 1 base and J lost 0, with 11 bases in between. The CDR3 coding sequence is TGTGCCAGCAGCTTGTCTGGGACACGCTCTGGAAACACCATATATTTT. As protein: CASSLSGTRSGNTIYF.

This chain joins TRBV7-6 and TRBJ2-1, with TRBD2 matching over 10 bases. The CDR3 consists of 15 residues. The junction had 7 bases not matched to a gene; V was cut back by 4 bases and J by 7 bases. Germline V gene lookup returns CDR1 SGHVS and CDR2 FNYEAQ. CDR3 nucleotides: TGTGCCAGCAGCTCCAGCGGGGGGGCCCGAAATGAGCAGTTCTTC. This encodes CASSSSGGARNEQFF.

The chain links TRBV30 to TRBJ2-1, with D tentatively TRBD2 (6 bases). V shed 5 bases and J shed 6 bases, with 17 bases lying between them. CDR3 length equals 14 residues. Germline-derived CDR1 and CDR2 are GTSNPN and SVGIG (reference sequence). The CDR3 loop reads CAWGPGVHVNEQFF. The DNA of the CDR3 is TGTGCCTGGGGCCCGGGAGTCCACGTCAATGAGCAGTTCTTC.

The chain is built from TRBV5-4 and TRBJ1-2; TRBD1 is a possible D gene (6 bases). The germline V and J ends were trimmed by 5 bases and 1 base, with 9 bases remaining between them. The CDR3 loop spans 13 amino acids. The germline gives CDR1 SGHNT, CDR2 YYREEE (reference sequence). In nucleotides, the CDR3 is TGTGCCAGCAGTCAGGGGCGTAACTATGGCTACACCTTC. It codes for CASSQGRNYGYTF.

The J gene is TRBJ2-7, the V gene TRBV7-8; 8 nucleotides agree with TRBD1. This CDR3 is 14 amino acids long. Germline assignment: CDR1 SGHVS and CDR2 FQNEAQ. Losses at the gene ends were 4 bases for V and 4 bases for J; bases not matched to a gene: 6. The CDR3 reads CASSYRTGTYEQYF. The CDR3, as DNA: TGTGCCAGCAGCTACAGGACAGGGACGTACGAGCAGTACTTC.

The chain is built from TRBV24-1 and TRBJ2-2, with TRBD2 matching 12 bases. Trimming removed 5 bases from V and 6 bases from J; junction bases left unmatched: 12. The CDR3 is 18 amino acids. Germline CDR1 KGHDR, CDR2 SFDVKD. DNA for the CDR3: TGTGCCACCAGTGTTCATATCGGCCTAGCGGGAGGGTCCGGGGAGCTGTTTTTT. Amino acids: CATSVHIGLAGGSGELFF.

The gene calls are TRBV27 and TRBJ1-2, with a possible D match to TRBD1 (5 bases). From germline, CDR1 is MNHEY and CDR2 SMNVEV (reference sequence). The CDR3 spans 14 residues. Trimming took off 3 bases at V and 5 bases at J, with 13 bases between the two ends. CDR3 DNA: TGTGCCAGCAGTTTCCGGCACGGGGGGTATGGCTACACCTTC. Translated: CASSFRHGGYGYTF.

This chain links TRBV2 with TRBJ1-1; possible D gene TRBD1, 6 bases. Germline assignment: CDR1 SNHLY and CDR2 FYNNEI. V lost 8 bases and J 0 bases, leaving 10 bases between the germline ends. The CDR3 loop spans 13 amino acids. The CDR3 spells CASGRDMNTEAFF. CDR3 bases: TGTGCCAGCGGACGGGACATGAACACTGAAGCTTTCTTT.

This clone occurred a few times. This sequence joins TRBV5-1 and TRBJ2-7; 10 bases line up with TRBD2. The CDR3 is 14 residues long. V lost 4 bases and J lost 6; bases outside the gene matches: 7. Germline CDR1 SGHRS, CDR2 YFSETQ. The CDR3 DNA is TGCGCCAGCAGCCCGATACTAGCGGGAAGCGAGCAGTACTTC. Translated: CASSPILAGSEQYF.

This chain links TRBV4-2 with TRBJ2-7; the match to TRBD2 covers 10 bases. This CDR3 contains 16 residues. The germline V gene has CDR1 LGHNA and CDR2 YNFKEQ. V was clipped by 0 bases and J by 2 bases; unmatched bases: 4. The CDR3 sequence is CASSQDRTSGAYEQYF. CDR3 bases: TGTGCCAGCAGCCAAGATCGTACTAGCGGGGCCTACGAGCAGTACTTC.

J is TRBJ1-1 and V is TRBV5-1; 9 bases fit TRBD1. The CDR3 has 14 amino acids. Germline loops: CDR1 SGHRS, CDR2 YFSETQ. The junction had 2 bases not matched to a gene; V was cut back by 1 base and J by 4 bases. CDR3 region: CASSLYRGLTEAFF. DNA of the CDR3: TGCGCCAGCAGCTTGTACAGGGGGCTCACTGAAGCTTTCTTT.

This chain uses TRBV24-1 with TRBJ1-2, with a possible D match to TRBD1 (6 bases). The ends were cut back, 2 bases at V and 6 bases at J, with 18 bases in the middle. Germline V CDR1 and CDR2: KGHDR, SFDVKD. The CDR3 totals 16 residues. The CDR3, as DNA: TGTGCCACCAGTGATTCAGGGACACCTAATGAGGATGGCTACACCTTC. It codes for CATSDSGTPNEDGYTF.